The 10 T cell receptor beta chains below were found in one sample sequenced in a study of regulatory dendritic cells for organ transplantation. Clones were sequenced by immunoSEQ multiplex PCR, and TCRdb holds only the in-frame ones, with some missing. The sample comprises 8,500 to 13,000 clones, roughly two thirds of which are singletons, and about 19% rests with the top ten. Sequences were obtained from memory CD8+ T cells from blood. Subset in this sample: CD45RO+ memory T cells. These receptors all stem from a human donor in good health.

As DNA, the CDR3 is TGTGCCAGCAGTGAAGGGGCTAACCTCCCCCCATATGGCTACACCTTC. It is translated as CASSEGANLPPYGYTF. The rearrangement uses TRBV6-1 and TRBJ1-2; unclear D gene. Germline V gene lookup returns CDR1 MNHNS and CDR2 SASEGT. The CDR3 is made up of 16 amino acids. With 1 base removed from V and 5 bases from J, the gap between germline ends came to 17 bases.

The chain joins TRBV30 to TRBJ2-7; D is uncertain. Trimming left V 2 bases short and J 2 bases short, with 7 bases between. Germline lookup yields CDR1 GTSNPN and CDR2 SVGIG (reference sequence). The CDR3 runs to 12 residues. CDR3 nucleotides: TGTGCCTGGAGTCCAGGCGCCTACGAGCAGTACTTC. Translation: CAWSPGAYEQYF. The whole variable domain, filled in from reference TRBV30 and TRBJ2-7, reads SQTIHQWPATLVQPVGSPLSLECTVEGTSNPNLYWYRQAAGRGLQLLFYSVGIGQISSEVPQNLSASRPQDRQFILSSKKLLLSDSGFYLCAWSPGAYEQYFGPGTRLTVT.

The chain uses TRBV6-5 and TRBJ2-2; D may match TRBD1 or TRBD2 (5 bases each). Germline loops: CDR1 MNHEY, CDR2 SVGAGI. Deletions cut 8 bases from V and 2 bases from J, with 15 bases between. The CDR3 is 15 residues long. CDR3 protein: CASWETGANTGELFF. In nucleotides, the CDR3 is TGTGCCAGCTGGGAGACCGGGGCCAACACCGGGGAGCTGTTTTTT.

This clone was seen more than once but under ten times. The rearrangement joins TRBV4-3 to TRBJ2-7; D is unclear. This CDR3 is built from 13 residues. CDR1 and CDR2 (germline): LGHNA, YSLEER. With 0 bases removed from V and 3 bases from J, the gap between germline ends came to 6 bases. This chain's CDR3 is CASSQEYGYEQYF. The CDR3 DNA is TGCGCCAGCAGCCAAGAATACGGCTACGAGCAGTACTTC.

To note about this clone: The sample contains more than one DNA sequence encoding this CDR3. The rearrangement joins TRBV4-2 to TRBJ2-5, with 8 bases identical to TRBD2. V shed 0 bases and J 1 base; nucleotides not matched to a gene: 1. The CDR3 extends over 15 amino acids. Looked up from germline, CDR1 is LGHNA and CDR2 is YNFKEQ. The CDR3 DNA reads TGTGCCAGCAGCCAAGATCGGGGGGGCCAAGAGACCCAGTACTTC. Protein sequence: CASSQDRGGQETQYF.

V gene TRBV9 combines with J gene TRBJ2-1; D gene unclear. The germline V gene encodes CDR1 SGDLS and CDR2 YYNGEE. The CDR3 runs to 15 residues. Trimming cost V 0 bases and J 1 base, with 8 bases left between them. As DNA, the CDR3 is TGTGCCAGCAGCGTAGGCATAACGTCCTACAATGAGCAGTTCTTC. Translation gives CASSVGITSYNEQFF. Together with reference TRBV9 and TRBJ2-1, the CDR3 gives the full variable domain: DSGVTQTPKHLITATGQRVTLRCSPRSGDLSVYWYQQSLDQGLQFLIQYYNGEERAKGNILERFSAQQFPDLHSELNLSSLELGDSALYFCASSVGITSYNEQFFGPGTRLTVL.

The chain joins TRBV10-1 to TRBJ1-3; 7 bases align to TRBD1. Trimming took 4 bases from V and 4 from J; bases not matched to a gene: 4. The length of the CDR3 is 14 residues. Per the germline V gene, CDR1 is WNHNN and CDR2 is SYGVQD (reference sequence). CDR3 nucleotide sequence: TGCGCCAGCAGTGCGGGACAGAGAGGAAACACCATATATTTT. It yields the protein CASSAGQRGNTIYF.

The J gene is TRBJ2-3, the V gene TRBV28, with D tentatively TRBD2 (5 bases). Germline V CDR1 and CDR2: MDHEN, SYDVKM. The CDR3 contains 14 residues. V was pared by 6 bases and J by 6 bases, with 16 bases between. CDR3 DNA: TGTGCCAGCAGCACCAGTCAAGGGAGTGATACGCAGTATTTT. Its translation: CASSTSQGSDTQYF.

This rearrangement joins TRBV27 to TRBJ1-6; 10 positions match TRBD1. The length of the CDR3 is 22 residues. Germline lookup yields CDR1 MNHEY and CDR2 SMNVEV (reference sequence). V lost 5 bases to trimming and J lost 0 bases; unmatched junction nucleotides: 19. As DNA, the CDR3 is TGTGCCAGCAGTCCAGCTATCATGGACAGGGGGGGGTATAGCTCCTATAATTCACCCCTCCACTTT. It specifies CASSPAIMDRGGYSSYNSPLHF.

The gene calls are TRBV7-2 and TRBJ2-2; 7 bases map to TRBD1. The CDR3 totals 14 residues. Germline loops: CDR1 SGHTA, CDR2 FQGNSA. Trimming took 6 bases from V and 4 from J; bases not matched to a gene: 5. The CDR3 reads CASSYTGVTGELFF. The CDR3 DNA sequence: TGTGCCAGCAGTTACACAGGGGTCACCGGGGAGCTGTTTTTT. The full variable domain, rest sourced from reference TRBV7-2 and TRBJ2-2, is GAGVSQSPSNKVTEKGKDVELRCDPISGHTALYWYRQSLGQGLEFLIYFQGNSAPDKSGLPSDRFSAERTGGSVSTLTIQRTQQEDSAVYLCASSYTGVTGELFFGEGSRLTVL.